These 17 T cell receptor beta chains were all obtained from the same sample, sequenced in a study of ipilimumab plus nivolumab after autologous stem cell transplantation. Libraries were prepared by immunoSEQ multiplex PCR; TCRdb keeps only in-frame clonotypes and omits some of them. Of 15,000 to 20,000 clones detected, over 75% appear once; the ten largest clones hold around a fifth. The sequencing here drew on PBMCs, taken in a trial of ipilimumab plus nivolumab as post-transplant consolidation. The receptors shown here come from a male donor with diffuse large B-cell lymphoma.

V and J are TRBV19 and TRBJ2-2; TRBD2 matches at 14 bases. CDR3 length: 17 amino acids. After removal of 7 bases from V and 4 bases from J, the junction contained 8 bases not matched to a gene. Germline V gene lookup returns CDR1 LNHDA and CDR2 SQIVND (reference sequence). The CDR3 reads CASTPTSGGAGTGELFF. The CDR3, as DNA: TGTGCCAGTACCCCGACTAGCGGGGGGGCGGGCACCGGGGAGCTGTTTTTT.

This clone came up once. This chain uses TRBV5-1 with TRBJ1-2; 7 nucleotides line up with TRBD1. With 4 bases clipped from V and 4 bases from J, the junction kept 19 bases outside the gene matches. Germline V gene lookup returns CDR1 SGHRS and CDR2 YFSETQ. CDR3 length equals 18 residues. CDR3 DNA sequence: TGCGCCAGCAGCCCATCCCCAAGACAGGGATGGGGTAGCTATGGCTACACCTTC. This codes for CASSPSPRQGWGSYGYTF. The whole variable domain, filled in from reference TRBV5-1 and TRBJ1-2, reads KAGVTQTPRYLIKTRGQQVTLSCSPISGHRSVSWYQQTPGQGLQFLFEYFSETQRNKGNFPGRFSGRQFSNSRSEMNVSTLELGDSALYLCASSPSPRQGWGSYGYTFGSGTRLTVV.

The J gene is TRBJ2-4, the V gene TRBV27; TRBD1 or TRBD2 may be the D gene (5 bases each). Trimming took off 4 bases at V and 9 bases at J, with 13 bases between the two ends. Germline values: CDR1 MNHEY, CDR2 SMNVEV (reference sequence). CDR3 size: 13 residues. The CDR3 region has the DNA TGTGCCAGCAGTTCAACAGCTGGGGGCATTCAGTACTTC. This translates into CASSSTAGGIQYF.

This chain links TRBV19 with TRBJ2-6, with 11 bases identical to TRBD1. The CDR3 extends over 18 amino acids. V dropped 4 bases and J dropped 0; count of bases not matched to a gene: 5. Germline V gene lookup returns CDR1 LNHDA and CDR2 SQIVND (reference sequence). DNA for the CDR3: TGTGCCAGTAGTACGCGGACAGGGGGCACCTCTGGGGCCAACGTCCTGACTTTC. Protein: CASSTRTGGTSGANVLTF.

J is TRBJ1-1 and V is TRBV6-6; TRBD1 might be the D (6 bases). CDR1 is MNHNY, CDR2 SVGAGI, per germline (reference sequence). The CDR3 runs to 12 residues. The germline V and J ends were trimmed by 2 bases and 8 bases, with 9 bases remaining between them. This CDR3 reads CASSYDTGEAFF. The CDR3 DNA sequence: TGTGCCAGCAGTTACGATACAGGGGAAGCTTTCTTT.

The chain couples TRBV5-5 to TRBJ1-1; TRBD1 matches 7 bases. V trimming: 3 bases; J trimming: 3 bases; junction bases outside the gene matches: 2. Germline V CDR1 and CDR2: SGHKS, YYEKEE (reference sequence). This CDR3 is built from 13 residues. The CDR3 here is CASSYDRDTEAFF. CDR3 bases: TGTGCCAGCAGCTACGACAGGGACACTGAAGCTTTCTTT. The full variable domain, with the rest looked up from reference TRBV5-5 and TRBJ1-1, is DAGVTQSPTHLIKTRGQQVTLRCSPISGHKSVSWYQQVLGQGPQFIFQYYEKEERGRGNFPDRFSARQFPNYSSELNVNALLLGDSALYLCASSYDRDTEAFFGQGTRLTVV.

This chain uses TRBV18 with TRBJ1-5, with D unclear. Germline CDR1 KGHSH, CDR2 LQKENI. The CDR3 totals 14 residues. With 3 bases removed from V and 2 bases from J, the gap between germline ends came to 8 bases. CDR3 nucleotide sequence: TGTGCCAGCTCACCGAGTATGGGCAATCAGCCCCAGCATTTT. As protein: CASSPSMGNQPQHF.

In its sample, this clone is medium-sized. The DNA for the CDR3 is TGTGCCAGCAGCTTAGGGTGGCAAGAGACCCAGTACTTC. It is translated as CASSLGWQETQYF. The chain recombines TRBV11-3 with TRBJ2-5; D remains unclear. CDR1 SGHNT and CDR2 YENEEA come from the germline V gene. This CDR3 has 13 amino acids. With 1 base removed from V and 2 bases from J, the gap between germline ends came to 5 bases.

The chain combines TRBV5-1 with TRBJ2-1, with TRBD2 matching 8 bases. The CDR3 contains 14 residues. J was trimmed by 9 bases and V by 0 bases; bases with no gene match: 5. CDR1 and CDR2 from the germline V gene are SGHRS and YFSETQ. CDR3 amino acids: CASSLVEREIEQFF. The CDR3 DNA sequence: TGCGCCAGCAGCTTGGTTGAGCGGGAGATTGAGCAGTTCTTC.

V gene TRBV7-9 combines with J gene TRBJ2-1; 10 bases agree with TRBD2. The germline V gene encodes CDR1 SEHNR and CDR2 FQNEAQ (reference sequence). The V segment lost 3 bases and the J segment 9 bases; nucleotides outside the gene matches: 2. This CDR3 spans 13 amino acids. The CDR3 DNA reads TGTGCCAGCAGCTTTCTAGCGGGAGTTGAGCAGTTCTTC. It translates to CASSFLAGVEQFF.

This rearrangement joins TRBV7-3 to TRBJ2-7; 9 bases match TRBD1. Looked up from germline, CDR1 is SGHTA and CDR2 is FQGTGA. This CDR3 region has 15 residues. The J segment lost 4 bases and the V segment lost 5 bases, leaving 9 bases of the junction unmatched. The CDR3 nucleotides read TGTGCCAGCAGCCCATCGGGGACAGGGCTATACGAGCAGTACTTC. This gives the protein CASSPSGTGLYEQYF.

The chain employs TRBV7-2 and TRBJ1-1; D gene ambiguous. This CDR3 has 13 residues. Germline V gene lookup returns CDR1 SGHTA and CDR2 FQGNSA. V shed 1 base and J shed 6 bases, with 9 bases lying between them. This chain's CDR3 is CASSLERSAEAFF. CDR3 bases: TGTGCCAGCAGCTTAGAGAGGAGCGCTGAAGCTTTCTTT.

This clone has more than one count but fewer than ten. The V and J genes are TRBV5-6 and TRBJ1-1; the D gene is possibly TRBD1 (6 bases). The CDR3 loop spans 16 amino acids. Trimming stripped 4 bases from V and 4 bases from J, with 20 bases between. Germline lookup yields CDR1 SGHDT and CDR2 YYEEEE. For the CDR3, the DNA is TGTGCCAGCAGCGTGGGACACCTCCTAGCGGGCACTGAAGCTTTCTTT. It codes for CASSVGHLLAGTEAFF.

This clone occurred a few times. No DNA is shown, since the ends of the CDR3 on it are uncertain; the CDR3 is the one TCRdb lists. This chain links TRBV27 with TRBJ1-2; the tabulated D call, TRBD1, remains unverified against the DNA. CDR1 is MNHEY, CDR2 SMNVEV, per germline (reference sequence). Counting both end residues, the CDR3 totals 17 amino acids. The CDR3 here is CASSFLAGNGANYGYTF.

V gene TRBV27 combines with J gene TRBJ1-1; TRBD1 matches at 10 bases. Germline lookup yields CDR1 MNHEY and CDR2 SMNVEV (reference sequence). V dropped 4 bases and J dropped 1; count of bases not matched to a gene: 6. The CDR3 is 16 amino acids. CDR3 bases: TGTGCCAGCAGTTATGGGACAGGGGTTCCGAACACTGAAGCTTTCTTT. Its protein is CASSYGTGVPNTEAFF.

V is TRBV4-1 and J is TRBJ1-1; D is unclear. CDR3 size: 12 residues. The germline CDR1 and CDR2 sequences are MGHRA and YSYEKL. V dropped 5 bases and J dropped 5 bases, with 9 bases sitting between them. The CDR3 spells CASSFPSTEAFF. The CDR3 nucleotides are TGCGCCAGCAGCTTCCCGTCAACTGAAGCTTTCTTT.

The genes are TRBV10-1 and TRBJ2-6, with 10 bases that match TRBD1. The CDR3 runs to 17 residues. V gave up 3 bases and J gave up 4 bases; unmatched junction bases: 6. CDR1 WNHNN and CDR2 SYGVQD come from the germline V gene (reference sequence). CDR3 residues: CASSERDRGSGANVLTF. The CDR3 bases are TGCGCCAGCAGTGAACGGGACAGGGGATCCGGGGCCAACGTCCTGACTTTC.